Below, 20 T cell receptor beta chains from the same sample are listed, as sequenced in a study of blood T cell repertoires in COVID-19. Repertoires were generated with immunoSEQ multiplex PCR, while TCRdb's copy carries only in-frame clones and drops some. The sample shows 150,000 to 200,000 clones, about 88% of them seen only once. Sequencing used peripheral blood. These receptors all come from a woman aged 80 or older in a cohort sampled during active or convalescent COVID-19.

The chain combines TRBV20-1 with TRBJ1-4; possible D gene TRBD1, 5 bases. CDR1 is DFQATT and CDR2 is SNEGSKA in the germline V gene (reference sequence). Trimming pared 3 bases from V and 8 bases from J, leaving 10 bases between. CDR3 length: 12 amino acids. CDR3 in DNA: TGCAGTGCTAGTTGGGGGGAGGAAAAACTGTTTTTT. Its protein product is CSASWGEEKLFF.

This chain joins TRBV24-1 and TRBJ2-1; D might be TRBD2 (6 bases). This CDR3 is built from 15 residues. V dropped 0 bases and J dropped 7 bases, with 12 bases sitting between them. Germline CDR1 reads KGHDR; CDR2 reads SFDVKD. The DNA for the CDR3 is TGTGCCACCAGTGATTTGGTCGGGAGTAGGAATGAGCAGTTCTTC. Its translation: CATSDLVGSRNEQFF.

This clone was counted a single time. The V call is TRBV9, the J call TRBJ1-6; maybe TRBD1 (6 bases). The CDR3 length is 14 residues. Germline values: CDR1 SGDLS, CDR2 YYNGEE. V was pared by 4 bases and J by 10 bases, with 15 bases between. The DNA of the CDR3 is TGTGCCAGCAGCCCGGGCAGGGGCGGCTCACCCCTCCACTTT. This encodes CASSPGRGGSPLHF.

The genes are TRBV28 and TRBJ1-1, with D possibly matching TRBD1 (5 bases). The germline CDR1 and CDR2 sequences are MDHEN and SYDVKM. The CDR3 sequence is 14 residues long. Deletions cut 4 bases from V and 2 bases from J, with 11 bases between. The CDR3 coding sequence is TGTGCCAGCAGTTCCGGGGGGACTAACACTGAAGCTTTCTTT. This sequence encodes CASSSGGTNTEAFF. The variable domain in full, with the rest retrieved from reference TRBV28 and TRBJ1-1, is DVKVTQSSRYLVKRTGEKVFLECVQDMDHENMFWYRQDPGLGLRLIYFSYDVKMKEKGDIPEGYSVSREKKERFSLILESASTNQTSMYLCASSSGGTNTEAFFGQGTRLTVV.

This rearrangement joins TRBV5-4 to TRBJ1-3, with TRBD1 as a possible D gene (5 bases). The CDR3 sequence is 15 residues long. Germline V gene lookup returns CDR1 SGHNT and CDR2 YYREEE (reference sequence). The V and J ends lost 4 bases and 2 bases respectively, with 13 bases between them. As DNA, the CDR3 is TGTGCCAGCAGCACCGGGGGAGGGCCTGGAAACACCATATATTTT. Translation: CASSTGGGPGNTIYF.

The chain is built from TRBV5-1 and TRBJ2-7; 9 nucleotides match TRBD1. The V gene end was trimmed by 1 base and the J gene end by 2 bases; junction bases not matched to a gene: 4. Germline loops: CDR1 SGHRS, CDR2 YFSETQ. The CDR3 is 15 residues long. The CDR3 protein is CASSLTGTGPYEQYF. The CDR3 coding sequence is TGCGCCAGCAGCTTGACCGGGACAGGGCCCTACGAGCAGTACTTC.

The rearrangement joins TRBV11-2 to TRBJ1-1; D is possibly TRBD1 (6 bases). CDR1 is SGHAT, CDR2 FQNNGV, per germline. This CDR3 is 14 amino acids long. Trimming left V 6 bases short and J 0 bases short, with 11 bases between. CDR3 nucleotides: TGTGCCAGCAGGGGAGGGGGTCTGAACACTGAAGCTTTCTTT. This translates into CASRGGGLNTEAFF.

The V and J genes are TRBV7-2 and TRBJ1-5; D ambiguous. The CDR3 has 14 residues. V lost 2 bases and J 2 bases, leaving 7 bases between the germline ends. Germline V gene lookup returns CDR1 SGHTA and CDR2 FQGNSA. The CDR3 loop is CASSLRLGNQPQHF. The CDR3 DNA is TGTGCCAGCAGCTTAAGACTGGGCAATCAGCCCCAGCATTTT.

This rearrangement joins TRBV21-1 to TRBJ2-7; the table's TRBD1 call for D was not verified on the DNA. TRBV21-1 is noted as a pseudogene. CDR3 length: 14 amino acids. The CDR3 spells CASSKADRSYEQYV. CDR3 coding DNA: TGTGCCAGCAGCAAAGCCGACAGGTCATACGAGCAGTACGTC.

The chain combines TRBV15 with TRBJ1-2; D uncertain. Trimming took 0 bases from V and 8 from J, leaving 7 bases between them. This CDR3 has 12 amino acids. CDR1 LNHNV and CDR2 YYDKDF come from the germline V gene (reference sequence). The CDR3 coding sequence is TGTGCCACCAGCAGAGATAACAGAGGCTACACCTTC. Amino acid sequence: CATSRDNRGYTF.

The genes are TRBV2 and TRBJ2-1; TRBD2 matches at 11 bases. This CDR3 contains 17 residues. Germline V gene sequence: CDR1 SNHLY, CDR2 FYNNEI. J gave up 8 bases and V 3 bases, and 12 bases lay outside the gene matches. The CDR3 coding sequence is TGTGCCAGCAGTGACTCACTAGCGGGAGAACGGGGGCATGAGCAGTTCTTC. Translated, it gives CASSDSLAGERGHEQFF.

The chain employs TRBV7-2 and TRBJ2-2, with a possible D match to TRBD2 (5 bases). There are 14 residues in the CDR3. V gave up 1 base and J gave up 11 bases, with 14 bases separating them. The germline V gene encodes CDR1 SGHTA and CDR2 FQGNSA. The CDR3 loop is CASSLDTPASELFF. CDR3 nucleotides: TGTGCCAGCAGCTTAGATACCCCGGCTAGCGAGCTGTTTTTT.

The chain links TRBV28 to TRBJ1-2, with 9 bases fitting TRBD1. Unmatched junction bases numbered 5, after V lost 5 bases and J lost 7 bases. The germline V gene encodes CDR1 MDHEN and CDR2 SYDVKM. The CDR3 extends over 13 amino acids. The CDR3 loop is CASSGGQGFGYTF. CDR3 nucleotide sequence: TGTGCCAGCAGTGGTGGACAGGGGTTTGGCTACACCTTC.

This chain connects TRBV28 to TRBJ1-6; the D gene is possibly TRBD1 (5 bases). CDR1 MDHEN and CDR2 SYDVKM come from the germline V gene. CDR3 length: 14 residues. V shed 1 base and J shed 10 bases, with 11 bases lying between them. CDR3 nucleotide sequence: TGTGCCAGCAGTTTATATAGGGGACTCTCACCCCTCCACTTT. Translating it yields CASSLYRGLSPLHF.

The J gene is TRBJ2-1, the V gene TRBV5-1, with TRBD2 matching 13 bases. Germline V gene data show CDR1 as SGHRS and CDR2 as YFSETQ. This CDR3 has 18 residues. The trim removed 0 bases at V and 4 bases at J, leaving 7 bases unmatched. The CDR3 loop is CASSLERTSGGQYNEQFF. CDR3 nucleotides: TGCGCCAGCAGCTTGGAACGGACTAGCGGGGGACAATACAATGAGCAGTTCTTC.

The V gene is TRBV15, the J gene TRBJ1-2; perhaps TRBD1 as D (6 bases). Germline V gene lookup returns CDR1 LNHNV and CDR2 YYDKDF (reference sequence). The germline V and J ends were trimmed by 0 bases and 5 bases, with 10 bases remaining between them. This CDR3 spans 14 amino acids. The CDR3 nucleotides read TGTGCCACCAGCAGAGATCTAGGACAGTATGGCTACACCTTC. The encoded protein is CATSRDLGQYGYTF.

The chain carries TRBV12-3 or TRBV12-4 and TRBJ2-7, with 7 bases aligning to TRBD1. Trimming removed 8 bases from V and 3 bases from J; junction bases left unmatched: 7. The CDR3 loop spans 13 amino acids. The DNA of the CDR3 is TGTGCCAGCCAGGACAGGAACGTCTACGAGCAGTACTTC. Its protein is CASQDRNVYEQYF.

This chain uses TRBV6-4 with TRBJ2-7, with 9 bases that match TRBD2. Trimming cost V 3 bases and J 0 bases; bases outside gene matches: 9. CDR3 length equals 17 residues. Germline V gene data show CDR1 as MRHNA and CDR2 as SNTAGT. CDR3 protein: CASSEKASGVPSYEQYF. CDR3 in DNA: TGTGCCAGCAGTGAGAAGGCTAGCGGGGTACCCTCCTACGAGCAGTACTTC.

V gene TRBV14 combines with J gene TRBJ2-3; 9 nucleotides align to TRBD2. The CDR3 covers 15 residues. V dropped 5 bases and J dropped 0; count of bases not matched to a gene: 3. Germline V gene sequence: CDR1 SGHDN, CDR2 FVKESK. The CDR3 sequence is CASSLRGGSTDTQYF. The CDR3, as DNA: TGTGCCAGCAGCTTGCGGGGGGGCAGCACAGATACGCAGTATTTT. The full variable domain, its missing parts supplied by reference TRBV14 and TRBJ2-3, is EAGVTQFPSHSVIEKGQTVTLRCDPISGHDNLYWYRRVMGKEIKFLLHFVKESKQDESGMPNNRFLAERTGGTYSTLKVQPAELEDSGVYFCASSLRGGSTDTQYFGPGTRLTVL.

The chain carries TRBV9 and TRBJ1-3, with D perhaps matching TRBD1 (5 bases). This CDR3 has 15 amino acids. The germline V gene encodes CDR1 SGDLS and CDR2 YYNGEE. Deletions cut 3 bases from V and 4 bases from J, with 14 bases between. CDR3 loop: CASSEWGGSGNTIYF. CDR3 DNA sequence: TGTGCCAGCAGCGAATGGGGGGGGTCAGGAAACACCATATATTTT.